This T cell receptor (beta chain) was captured in a study of naive and memory T cell subsets. TCR cDNA received a 3' ligated oligonucleotide that carried a UMI. RNA was extracted from 2.5 ml of whole blood of healthy adults. The SP2 primer and nested alpha and beta constant region primers amplified ligated cDNA in four rounds. Using its own MiXCR run on the 5' RACE reads, TCRdb lists one record per CDR3 protein. The data hold 55,000 to 65,000 distinct CDR3 sequences, with around 8% observed a single time. The table lists this clonotype with many counts. Between the trimmed V and J ends, which lost 5 bases and 4 bases, there was a span of 20 bases. Germline lookup yields CDR1 DFQATT and CDR2 SNEGSKA (reference sequence). The CDR3 runs 15 residues.

The chain has TRBV20-1 and TRBJ1-1; weak D call: TRBD1 (6 bases). The TCR comes from a female donor in good health. The CDR3 loop reads CSAPAIRQGSTEAFF. The DNA for the CDR3 is TGCAGTGCTCCCGCGATAAGGCAGGGGAGCACTGAAGCTTTCTTT.